This is a list of T cell receptor beta chains from one sample in a study of T cell responses to AZD1222 COVID-19 vaccine. The repertoire was sequenced with immunoSEQ multiplex PCR; TCRdb's copy has only in-frame clones and lacks some. The sample carries fewer than 130,000 clones, around nine tenths recorded once. This sample comprised peripheral blood, obtained on day 0 of AZD1222 vaccination. These receptors came from an adult in good health. Both conserved end residues are part of each CDR3.

13	TRBV12-3/TRBV12-4	TRBJ2-7	CASRVASGYEQYF
14	TRBV7-9	TRBJ1-5	CASSLDGTYQPQHF
17	TRBV24-1	TRBJ2-2	CATSDPRTGGDTGELFF
15	TRBV19	TRBJ2-1	CASSIDRGLYNEQFF
14	TRBV4-2	TRBJ1-1	CASSQEAINTEAFF
14	TRBV4-2	TRBJ1-1	CASSTPGMNTEAFF
12	TRBV28	TRBJ2-7	CASRTGVHEQYF
18	TRBV4-3	TRBJ2-7	CASSQDSRTSGQSYEQYF
13	TRBV6-5	TRBJ1-5	CASSRDSNQPQHF
16	TRBV29-1	TRBJ2-3	CSVEGGKGQSTDTQYF
16	TRBV9	TRBJ2-2	CASSVDPRGEAGELFF
13	TRBV28	TRBJ2-7	CASSFDGPVEQYF
17	TRBV3-1/TRBV3-2	TRBJ2-1	CASSQGLLAGSYNEQFF
11	TRBV20-1	TRBJ2-3	CSAGTGHTQYF
14	TRBV7-2	TRBJ2-2	CASSLAANSGELFF
17	TRBV3-1/TRBV3-2	TRBJ2-5	CASSLTGLAGTRGGEYF
15	TRBV19	TRBJ2-3	CASRDRDRGTDTQYF
13	TRBV11-2	TRBJ2-5	CASSREIQETQYF
16	TRBV18	TRBJ1-6	CASSYQSTGGDSPLHF
16	TRBV19	TRBJ2-5	CASSINPSGRTETQYF
13	TRBV30	TRBJ1-2	CAWSNGREEGYTF
15	TRBV18	TRBJ2-7	CASSPSGGGTYEQYF
17	TRBV9	TRBJ1-1	CASSPGHRASGLTEAFF
15	TRBV10-3	TRBJ1-1	CAISESTGGLTEAFF
15	TRBV19	TRBJ2-3	CASSEGNQGTDTQYF
14	TRBV7-3	TRBJ1-1	CASSLSGTGTEAFF